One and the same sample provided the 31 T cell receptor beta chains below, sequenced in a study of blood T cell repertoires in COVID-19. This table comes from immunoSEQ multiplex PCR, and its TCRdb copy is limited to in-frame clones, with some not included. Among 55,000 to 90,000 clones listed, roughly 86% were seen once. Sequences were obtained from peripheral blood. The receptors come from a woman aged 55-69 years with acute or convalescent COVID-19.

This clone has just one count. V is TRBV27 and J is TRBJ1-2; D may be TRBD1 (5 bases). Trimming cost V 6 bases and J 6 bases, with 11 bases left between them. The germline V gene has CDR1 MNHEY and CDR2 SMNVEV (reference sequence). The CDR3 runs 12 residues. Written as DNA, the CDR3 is TGTGCCAGCAGGGAGGGGCTGGATGGCTACACCTTC. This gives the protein CASREGLDGYTF.

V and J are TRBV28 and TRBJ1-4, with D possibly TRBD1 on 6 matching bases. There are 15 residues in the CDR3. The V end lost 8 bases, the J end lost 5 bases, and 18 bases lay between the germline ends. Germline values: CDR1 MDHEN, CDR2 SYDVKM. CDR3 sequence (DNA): TGTGCCAGCCAGCCCCAGGGGAGCTTAAATGAAAAACTGTTTTTT. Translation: CASQPQGSLNEKLFF.

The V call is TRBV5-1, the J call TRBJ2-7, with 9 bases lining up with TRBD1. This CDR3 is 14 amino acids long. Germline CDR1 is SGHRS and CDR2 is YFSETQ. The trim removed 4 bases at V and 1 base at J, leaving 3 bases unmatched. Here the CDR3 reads CASSRGTGSYEQYF. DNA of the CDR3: TGCGCCAGCAGCCGCGGGACAGGGTCCTACGAGCAGTACTTC.

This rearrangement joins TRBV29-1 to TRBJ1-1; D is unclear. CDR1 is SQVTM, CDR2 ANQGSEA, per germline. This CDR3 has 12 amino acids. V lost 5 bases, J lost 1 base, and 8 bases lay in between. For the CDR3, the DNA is TGCAGCGTTACCCGACAGAACACTGAAGCTTTCTTT. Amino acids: CSVTRQNTEAFF.

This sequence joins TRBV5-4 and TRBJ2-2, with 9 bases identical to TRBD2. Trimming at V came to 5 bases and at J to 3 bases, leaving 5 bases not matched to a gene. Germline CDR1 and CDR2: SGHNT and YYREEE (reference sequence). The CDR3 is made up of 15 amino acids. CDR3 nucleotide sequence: TGTGCCAGCAGTTTAGCGGGGGTCTACACCGGGGAGCTGTTTTTT. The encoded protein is CASSLAGVYTGELFF.

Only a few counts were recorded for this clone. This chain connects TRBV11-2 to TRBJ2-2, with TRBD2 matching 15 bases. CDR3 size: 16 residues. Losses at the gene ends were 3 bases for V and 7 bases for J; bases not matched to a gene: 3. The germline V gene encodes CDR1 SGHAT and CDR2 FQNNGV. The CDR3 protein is CASSFPGLAGGGELFF. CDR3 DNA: TGTGCCAGCAGCTTTCCGGGACTAGCGGGGGGCGGGGAGCTGTTTTTT.

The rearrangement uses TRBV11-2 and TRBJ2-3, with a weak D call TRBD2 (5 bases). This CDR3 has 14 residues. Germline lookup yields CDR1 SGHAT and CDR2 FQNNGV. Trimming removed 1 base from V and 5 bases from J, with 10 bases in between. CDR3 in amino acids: CASSLAVGVDTQYF. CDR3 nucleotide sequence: TGTGCCAGCAGCTTAGCTGTGGGAGTAGATACGCAGTATTTT.

The CDR3 reads CASSFPGAQETQYF. CDR3 bases: TGTGCCAGCAGCTTTCCAGGGGCCCAAGAGACCCAGTACTTC. The chain links TRBV7-6 to TRBJ2-5, with a weak D call TRBD1 (6 bases). The V and J ends lost 3 bases and 1 base respectively, with 9 bases between them. CDR3 length: 14 residues. The V gene's germline CDR1 is SGHVS and CDR2 FNYEAQ.

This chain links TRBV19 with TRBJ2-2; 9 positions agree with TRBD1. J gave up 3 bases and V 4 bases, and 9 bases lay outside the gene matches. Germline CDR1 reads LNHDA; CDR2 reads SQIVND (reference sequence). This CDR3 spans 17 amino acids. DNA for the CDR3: TGTGCCAGTAGTACCCGTGACAGGGGGGGCCACACCGGGGAGCTGTTTTTT. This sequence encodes CASSTRDRGGHTGELFF.

The CDR3 reads CASSEGPGAGGSSGANVLTF. The CDR3 nucleotides are TGTGCCAGCAGTGAAGGCCCCGGGGCAGGGGGTTCTTCCGGGGCCAACGTCCTGACTTTC. The chain carries TRBV6-1 and TRBJ2-6; 7 nucleotides line up with TRBD1. The CDR3 has 20 residues. V lost 1 base to trimming and J lost 4 bases; unmatched junction nucleotides: 16. Per the germline V gene, CDR1 is MNHNS and CDR2 is SASEGT.

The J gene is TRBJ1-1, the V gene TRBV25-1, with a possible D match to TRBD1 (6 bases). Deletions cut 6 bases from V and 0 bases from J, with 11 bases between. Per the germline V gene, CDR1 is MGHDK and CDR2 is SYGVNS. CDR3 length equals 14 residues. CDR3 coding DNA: TGTGCCAGCAGGGAGACAGGCCTGAACACTGAAGCTTTCTTT. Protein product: CASRETGLNTEAFF.

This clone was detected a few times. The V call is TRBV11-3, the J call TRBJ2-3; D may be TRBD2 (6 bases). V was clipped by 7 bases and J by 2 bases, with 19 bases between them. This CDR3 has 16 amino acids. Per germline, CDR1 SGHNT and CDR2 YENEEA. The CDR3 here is CASTPPEGYATDTQYF. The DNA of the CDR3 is TGTGCCAGCACCCCCCCGGAGGGGTACGCCACAGATACGCAGTATTTT.

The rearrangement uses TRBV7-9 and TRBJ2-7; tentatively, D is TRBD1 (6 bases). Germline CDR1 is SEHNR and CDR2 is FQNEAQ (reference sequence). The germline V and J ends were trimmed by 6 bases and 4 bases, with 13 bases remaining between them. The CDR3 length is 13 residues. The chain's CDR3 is CASSGLRGYEQYF. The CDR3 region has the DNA TGTGCCAGCAGTGGCCTCAGGGGTTACGAGCAGTACTTC. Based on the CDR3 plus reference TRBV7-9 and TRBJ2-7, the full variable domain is DTGVSQNPRHKITKRGQNVTFRCDPISEHNRLYWYRQTLGQGPEFLTYFQNEAQLEKSRLLSDRFSAERPKGSFSTLEIQRTEQGDSAMYLCASSGLRGYEQYFGPGTRLTVT.

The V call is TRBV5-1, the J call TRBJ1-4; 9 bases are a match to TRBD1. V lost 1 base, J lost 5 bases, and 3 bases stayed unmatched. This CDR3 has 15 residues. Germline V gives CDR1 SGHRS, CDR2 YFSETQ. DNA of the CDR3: TGCGCCAGCAGCTTGCTCGGACAGGGGAATGAAAAACTGTTTTTT. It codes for CASSLLGQGNEKLFF. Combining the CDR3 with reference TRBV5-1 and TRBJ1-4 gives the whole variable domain KAGVTQTPRYLIKTRGQQVTLSCSPISGHRSVSWYQQTPGQGLQFLFEYFSETQRNKGNFPGRFSGRQFSNSRSEMNVSTLELGDSALYLCASSLLGQGNEKLFFGSGTQLSVL.

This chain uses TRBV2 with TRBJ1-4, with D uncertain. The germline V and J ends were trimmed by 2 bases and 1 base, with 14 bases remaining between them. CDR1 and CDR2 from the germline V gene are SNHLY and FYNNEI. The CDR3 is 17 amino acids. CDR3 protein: CASSERGLRGTNEKLFF. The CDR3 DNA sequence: TGTGCCAGCAGTGAAAGAGGGTTAAGAGGAACTAATGAAAAACTGTTTTTT.

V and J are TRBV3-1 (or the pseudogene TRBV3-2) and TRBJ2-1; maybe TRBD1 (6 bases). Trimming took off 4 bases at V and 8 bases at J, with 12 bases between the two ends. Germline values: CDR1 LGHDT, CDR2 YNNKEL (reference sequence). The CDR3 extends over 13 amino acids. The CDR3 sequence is CASSRTAGDEQFF. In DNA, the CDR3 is TGTGCCAGCAGCCGTACGGCAGGGGATGAGCAGTTCTTC.

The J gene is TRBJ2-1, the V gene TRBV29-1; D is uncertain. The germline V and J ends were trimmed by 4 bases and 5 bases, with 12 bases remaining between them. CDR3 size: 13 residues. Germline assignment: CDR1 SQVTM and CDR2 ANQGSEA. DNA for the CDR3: TGCAGCGTTGGGCGGCTTCCTAACAATGAGCAGTTCTTC. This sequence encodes CSVGRLPNNEQFF.

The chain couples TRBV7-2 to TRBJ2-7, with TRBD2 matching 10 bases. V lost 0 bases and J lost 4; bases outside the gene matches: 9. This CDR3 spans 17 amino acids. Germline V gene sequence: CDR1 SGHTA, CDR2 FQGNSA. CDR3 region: CASSLAAGGTLGYEQYF. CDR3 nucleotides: TGTGCCAGCAGCTTAGCAGCGGGGGGGACCTTAGGGTACGAGCAGTACTTC.

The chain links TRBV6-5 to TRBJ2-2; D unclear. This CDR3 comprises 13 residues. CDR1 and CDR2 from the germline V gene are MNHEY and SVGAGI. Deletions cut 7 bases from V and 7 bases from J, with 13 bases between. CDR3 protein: CASTQLSFGELFF. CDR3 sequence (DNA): TGTGCCAGCACCCAACTTTCCTTCGGGGAGCTGTTTTTT.

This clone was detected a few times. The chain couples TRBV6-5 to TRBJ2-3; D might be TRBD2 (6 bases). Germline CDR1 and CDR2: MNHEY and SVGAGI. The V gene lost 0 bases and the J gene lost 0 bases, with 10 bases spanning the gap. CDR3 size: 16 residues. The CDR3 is CASSYSPGLSTDTQYF. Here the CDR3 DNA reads TGTGCCAGCAGTTACTCTCCGGGACTGAGCACAGATACGCAGTATTTT.

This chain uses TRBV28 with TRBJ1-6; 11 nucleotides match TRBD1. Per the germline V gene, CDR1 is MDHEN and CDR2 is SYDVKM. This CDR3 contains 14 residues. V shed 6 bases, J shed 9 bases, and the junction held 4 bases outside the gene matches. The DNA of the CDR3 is TGTGCCAGCAGCCCCGGGACAGGGGGTTCACCCCTCCACTTT. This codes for CASSPGTGGSPLHF.

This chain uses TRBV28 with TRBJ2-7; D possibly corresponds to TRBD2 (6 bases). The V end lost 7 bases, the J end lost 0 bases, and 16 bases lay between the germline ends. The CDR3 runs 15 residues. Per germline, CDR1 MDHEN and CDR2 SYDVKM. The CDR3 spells CASTLLRDSSYEQYF. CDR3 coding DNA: TGTGCCAGCACCCTCTTGCGGGACTCCTCCTACGAGCAGTACTTC.

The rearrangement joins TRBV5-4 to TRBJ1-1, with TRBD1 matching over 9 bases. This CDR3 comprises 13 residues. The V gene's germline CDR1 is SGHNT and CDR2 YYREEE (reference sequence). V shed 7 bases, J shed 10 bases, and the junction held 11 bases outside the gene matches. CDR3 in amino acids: CASGRDRASVAFF. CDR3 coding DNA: TGTGCCAGCGGCCGGGACAGGGCGTCTGTAGCTTTCTTT.

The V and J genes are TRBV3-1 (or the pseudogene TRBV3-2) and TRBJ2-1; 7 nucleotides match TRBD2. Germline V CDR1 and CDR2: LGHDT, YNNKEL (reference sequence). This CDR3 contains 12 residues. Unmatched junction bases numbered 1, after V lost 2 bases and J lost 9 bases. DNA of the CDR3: TGTGCCAGCAGCCAACCGGGAGGTGAGCAGTTCTTC. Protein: CASSQPGGEQFF.

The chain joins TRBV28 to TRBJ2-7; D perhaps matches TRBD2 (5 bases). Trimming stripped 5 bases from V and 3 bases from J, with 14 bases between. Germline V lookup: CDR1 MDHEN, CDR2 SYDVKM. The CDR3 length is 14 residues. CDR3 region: CASSLHSGNYEQYF. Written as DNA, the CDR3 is TGTGCCAGCAGTCTCCACTCCGGGAACTACGAGCAGTACTTC.

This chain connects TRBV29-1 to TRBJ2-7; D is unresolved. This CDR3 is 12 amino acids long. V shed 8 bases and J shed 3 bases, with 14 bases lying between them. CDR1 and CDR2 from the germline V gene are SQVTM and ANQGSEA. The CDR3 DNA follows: TGCAGCCCTCCCGACATATGCTACGAGCAGTACTTC. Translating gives CSPPDICYEQYF.

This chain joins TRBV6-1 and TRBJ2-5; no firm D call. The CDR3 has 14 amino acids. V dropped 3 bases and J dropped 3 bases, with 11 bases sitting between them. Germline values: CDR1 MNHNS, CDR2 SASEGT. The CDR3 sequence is CASSDRRKEETQYF. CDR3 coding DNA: TGTGCCAGCAGTGATCGGAGAAAAGAAGAGACCCAGTACTTC.

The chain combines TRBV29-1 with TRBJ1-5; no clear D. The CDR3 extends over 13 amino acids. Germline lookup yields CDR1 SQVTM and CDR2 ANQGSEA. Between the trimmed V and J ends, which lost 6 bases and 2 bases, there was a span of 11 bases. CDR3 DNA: TGCAGCGTCGCCAGTGGAGGCAATCAGCCCCAGCATTTT. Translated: CSVASGGNQPQHF.

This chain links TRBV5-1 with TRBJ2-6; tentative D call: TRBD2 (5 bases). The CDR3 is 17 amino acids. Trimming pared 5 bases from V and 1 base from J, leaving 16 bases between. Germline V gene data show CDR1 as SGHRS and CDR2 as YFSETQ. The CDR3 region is CASSPRGPPSGANVLTF. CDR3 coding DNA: TGCGCCAGCAGTCCACGCGGGCCGCCATCTGGGGCCAACGTCCTGACTTTC.

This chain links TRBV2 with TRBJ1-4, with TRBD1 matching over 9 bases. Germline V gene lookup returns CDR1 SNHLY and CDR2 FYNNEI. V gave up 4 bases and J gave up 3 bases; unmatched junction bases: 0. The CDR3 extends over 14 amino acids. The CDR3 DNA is TGTGCCAGCAGTGGACAGGGGGCTAATGAAAAACTGTTTTTT. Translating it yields CASSGQGANEKLFF.

The CDR3 nucleotides read TGTGCCAGCAGTTACTCTGGCGGGGGGGCCTACAATGAGCAGTTCTTC. The encoded protein is CASSYSGGGAYNEQFF. The V gene is TRBV6-5, the J gene TRBJ2-1; 9 nucleotides line up with TRBD2. The ends lost 0 bases at V and 2 bases at J; junction bases unmatched: 2. Germline-derived CDR1 and CDR2 are MNHEY and SVGAGI. The length of the CDR3 is 16 residues.